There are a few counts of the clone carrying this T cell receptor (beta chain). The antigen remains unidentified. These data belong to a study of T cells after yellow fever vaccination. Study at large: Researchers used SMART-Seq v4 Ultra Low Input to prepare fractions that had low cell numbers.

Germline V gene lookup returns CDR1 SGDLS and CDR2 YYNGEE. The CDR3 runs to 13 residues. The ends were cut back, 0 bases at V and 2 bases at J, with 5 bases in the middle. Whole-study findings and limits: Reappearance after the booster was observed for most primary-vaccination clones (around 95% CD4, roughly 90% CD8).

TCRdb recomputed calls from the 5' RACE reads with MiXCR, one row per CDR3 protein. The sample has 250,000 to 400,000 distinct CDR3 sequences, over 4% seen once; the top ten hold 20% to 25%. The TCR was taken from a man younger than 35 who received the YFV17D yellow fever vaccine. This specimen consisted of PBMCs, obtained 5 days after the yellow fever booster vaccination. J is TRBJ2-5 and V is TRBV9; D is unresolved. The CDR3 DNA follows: TGTGCCAGCAGCGTAGACCCTCAAGAGACCCAGTACTTC. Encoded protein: CASSVDPQETQYF.